This T cell receptor (beta chain) was identified in a study of vaccination and CD4 T cells after COVID-19. The wider study: Six males and four females, two Hispanic, made up the convalescents.

Indicated treatment: approximately 9-day PBMC culture with coronavirus spike peptide pools or control peptides (ViraFEST assay). Ahead of the COVID-19 pandemic (2011-2018), the CD4+ T cells of the unexposed donor were collected. V was pared by 7 bases and J by 0 bases, with 10 bases between. The CDR3 has 14 residues. About this clonotype itself: Its specificity is unknown.

Sequenced with the Oncomine TCR Beta short-read assay was DNA taken from cultured CD4+ T cells. TCRdb ran MiXCR on the PCR reads and lists one entry per CDR3 protein. The sample records about 5,700 distinct CDR3 sequences, approximately 40% being singletons. This receptor was obtained from a human donor in good health. The V and J genes are TRBV12-3 or TRBV12-4 and TRBJ2-1; D remains ambiguous. The sequenced sample consisted of CD4+ T cells from blood, cultured in vitro. The CDR3, as DNA: TGTGCCAGCATCAACGTAGGCTCCTACAATGAGCAGTTCTTC. It encodes CASINVGSYNEQFF.